This TCR beta chain derives from a study of regulatory T cells in long-lasting Graves disease. Overall study findings and caveats: Preferential use of TRBV28, TRBJ1-2 and TRBJ2-5 was seen in persistent disease.

Arm-PCR of CDR3 regions and iRepertoire HTBI primers were the basis on which TCR beta libraries were built. MiXCR, applied by TCRdb to the multiplex PCR reads, yields one record per CDR3 protein. This repertoire shows hundreds of thousands of distinct CDR3 sequences, about 15% found once; its top ten account for approximately 7.6%. This clonotype was recorded a few times. Its antigen is not identified. The CDR3 contains 15 residues. Germline CDR1 and CDR2: SGHRS and YFSETQ. Germline trimming cut 7 bases from V and 7 bases from J; bases unmatched to any gene: 14. Time point given: newly diagnosed GD, antithyroid drugs for less than 3 months. With RNA extracted from PBMCs as input, the TCR library was made. These records were also assigned to another study, of T cells in Graves' hyperthyroidism and ophthalmopathy. From that second work: The definition of stable Graves' hyperthyroidism was no ophthalmopathy progression within 18 months. Blood also contained most expanded thyroid clonotypes above 0.001.

The chain uses TRBV5-1 and TRBJ2-5; TRBD1 agrees at 9 bases. The receptor was derived from a woman in her forties with Graves disease. Source: peripheral blood mononuclear cells (PBMCs), taken at new diagnosis, from a patient treated with antithyroid drugs. In DNA, the CDR3 is TGCGCCAGCGCTGAAGGGACAGGGCCCTCCGCGACCCAGTACTTC. Translation gives CASAEGTGPSATQYF.